The sequence of this TCR beta chain was determined in a study of cytomegalovirus exposure and HLA in healthy donors. Amplification used 60 Vbeta primers and 13 Jbeta primers. The protocol was immunoSEQ multiplex PCR, while the TCRdb copy is restricted to in-frame clones and leaves out a portion. Of about 150,000 clones listed, 84% are singletons. Germline CDR1 SGHNT, CDR2 YENEEA. The V end was cut by 1 base, the J end by 4 bases, with 7 bases between. The CDR3 runs to 13 residues. General study findings and limits: Some V segments, including TRBV6-2 and TRBV6-3, were excluded as indistinguishable. Earlier results showed most TCR beta V segments being productive about 87% or about 30% of the time.

As to this clone: Its target is not known.

The source of this sequence is a boy aged 2-9 years in good health and CMV-seronegative. The gene calls are TRBV11-3 and TRBJ1-1; no definite D call. Input material: PBMCs. The CDR3 spells CASSLVIATEAFF. In nucleotides, the CDR3 is TGTGCCAGCAGCTTAGTGATAGCCACTGAAGCTTTCTTT.